The 29 T cell receptor beta chains given below trace back to one sample, sequenced in a study of breast tumors, draining lymph nodes, adjacent tissues (dated by TCRdb to 2016 to 2017). The lymph node samples were taken from the axillary draining lymph nodes of breast cancer patients. The library was prepared using multiplex PCR. The sequencer was an Illumina HiSeq 2000. TCRdb redid the processing of the public reads, applying fastp at Q25 and MiXCR, and retained in-frame beta chains. For every CDR3 protein sequence, its rows merge into one entry that carries the most common genes and DNA. Present in this sample are 150,000 to 200,000 distinct CDR3 sequences, roughly a third of which were seen just once. The ten largest account for 3% to 4% of the sample. Sequencing was carried out using axillary lymph node tissue. The receptors stem from a female donor with breast cancer. Some clones in this sample may be carry-over from other donors' samples.

This clonotype was seen at least ten times. This may be a read error: a much more frequent sequence differs by one nucleotide. The chain recombines TRBV5-8 with TRBJ1-6, with D maybe TRBD1 (5 bases). Germline CDR1 SGHTS, CDR2 YDEGEE. V shed 0 bases and J shed 7 bases, with 8 bases lying between them. This CDR3 has 14 amino acids. The CDR3 DNA is TGTGCCAGCAGCTTGGGAGGGGCAAATTCACCCCTCCACTTT. This sequence encodes CASSLGGANSPLHF.

This clonotype was seen many times. A junction boundary mismatches the germline segment, possibly from a read error. The rearrangement joins TRBV20-1 to TRBJ1-2; the match to TRBD1 covers 8 bases. CDR1 DFQATT and CDR2 SNEGSKA come from the germline V gene (reference sequence). The CDR3 runs 12 residues. CDR3 residues: CSAKGQGRGSTF. CDR3 coding DNA: TGCAGTGCTAAAGGACAGGGAAGGGGCTCCACCTTC.

This clonotype has at least ten counts. The rearrangement links TRBV19 to TRBJ2-7; D is unresolved. Germline lookup yields CDR1 LNHDA and CDR2 SQIVND (reference sequence). The CDR3 is 15 amino acids. Trimming left V 5 bases short and J 1 base short, with 15 bases between. The CDR3 here is CASSPGASGSYEQYF. In DNA form, the CDR3 reads TGTGCCAGTAGTCCTGGCGCTAGTGGGTCCTACGAGCAGTACTTC.

In its sample, this clonotype was seen a few times. V is TRBV10-3 and J is TRBJ1-1; no clear D gene. Germline assignment: CDR1 ENHRY and CDR2 SYGVKD. This CDR3 has 14 amino acids. The V end was cut by 6 bases, the J end by 6 bases, with 17 bases between. The CDR3 DNA reads TGTGCCATCAGAGTGGCAGGCTTAATCCCTGAAGCTTTCTTT. Translating it yields CAIRVAGLIPEAFF.

This clonotype was picked up one time. The genes are TRBV3-2 and TRBJ1-1; the tabulated D call, TRBD1, remains unverified against the DNA. TRBV3-2 is a pseudogene. This CDR3 is built from 16 residues. CDR3 in DNA: TGTGCCAGCAGCCAAGATGGGGGGGCGACGAACACTGAAGCTTTCTTT. The encoded protein is CASSQDGGATNTEAFF.

The chain is built from TRBV20-1 and TRBJ2-1, with D unclear. Germline V gives CDR1 DFQATT, CDR2 SNEGSKA (reference sequence). V lost 3 bases and J lost 2, with 14 bases in between. The CDR3 contains 15 residues. DNA for the CDR3: TGCAGTGCTAGGGAGCGCAGGCAAACCTACAATGAGCAGTTCTTC. Translating gives CSARERRQTYNEQFF.

This clonotype occurred many times. The V call is TRBV11-2, the J call TRBJ1-6, with a weak D call TRBD1 (6 bases). The CDR3 totals 19 residues. V was cut by 0 bases and J by 0 bases, with 15 bases left in between. CDR1 is SGHAT and CDR2 is FQNNGV in the germline V gene. This CDR3 is CASSLDQGNLLSYNSPLHF. CDR3 DNA sequence: TGTGCCAGCAGCTTAGATCAGGGGAACCTCCTCTCCTATAATTCACCCCTCCACTTT.

The sample holds many counts of this clonotype. The gene calls are TRBV5-8 and TRBJ2-5; D gene ambiguous. This CDR3 is built from 14 residues. The V end was cut by 4 bases, the J end by 0 bases, with 10 bases between. Per germline, CDR1 SGHTS and CDR2 YDEGEE. Written as DNA, the CDR3 is TGTGCCAGCAGCCCTTCCCCTAACCAAGAGACCCAGTACTTC. The encoded protein is CASSPSPNQETQYF.

This clonotype occurred many times. A read error may be the cause here, since a much bigger clone is one base away. V is TRBV11-2 and J is TRBJ2-1, with D perhaps TRBD2 (5 bases). Trimming shortened V by 3 bases and J by 6 bases, and 21 bases separated the two germline ends. Germline CDR1 is SGHAT and CDR2 is FQNNGV. CDR3 size: 17 residues. The DNA for the CDR3 is TGTGCCAGCAGCTTGGCCACGCGGGCTGCCGGGGTCAATGAGCAGTTCTTC. Its protein is CASSLATRAAGVNEQFF.

The V call is TRBV5-1, the J call TRBJ1-4; the D is unclear. Trimming removed 4 bases at V and 11 bases at J, with 18 bases between. Germline CDR1 and CDR2: SGHRS and YFSETQ. The CDR3 sequence is 14 residues long. In DNA, the CDR3 is TGCGCCAGCAGCATCGGCCCAACGGGCGACAAACTGTTTTTT. Protein product: CASSIGPTGDKLFF.

This clonotype was observed a single time. The V and J genes are TRBV24-1 and TRBJ1-6; D is possibly TRBD1 (5 bases). This CDR3 comprises 13 residues. The germline V gene encodes CDR1 KGHDR and CDR2 SFDVKD. Trimming took 5 bases from V and 9 from J, leaving 10 bases between them. This chain's CDR3 is CATSVVGTSPLHF. The CDR3 nucleotides are TGTGCCACCAGTGTAGTCGGGACTTCACCCCTCCACTTT.

The chain couples TRBV20-1 to TRBJ1-2, with a weak D call TRBD1 (6 bases). The CDR3 covers 15 residues. Trimming cost V 2 bases and J 0 bases, with 13 bases left between them. Germline CDR1 reads DFQATT; CDR2 reads SNEGSKA (reference sequence). The CDR3 loop reads CSARSTGYPNYGYTF. DNA for the CDR3: TGCAGTGCTAGATCGACAGGTTATCCTAACTATGGCTACACCTTC.

The rearrangement joins TRBV6-5 to TRBJ2-6, with 9 bases lining up with TRBD1. The CDR3 spans 18 residues. Germline V CDR1 and CDR2: MNHEY, SVGAGI. Trimming took 5 bases from V and 0 from J; bases not matched to a gene: 8. CDR3 residues: CASSDTGDRVSGANVLTF. CDR3 in DNA: TGTGCCAGCAGTGATACAGGGGACAGGGTCTCTGGGGCCAACGTCCTGACTTTC.

This clonotype occurred many times. A much larger clone lies one base from this, so it may be a read error. The conserved closing phenylalanine or tryptophan is absent in this CDR3, likely reflecting a read error. The chain links TRBV7-6 to TRBJ2-5; the D is unclear. Per the germline V gene, CDR1 is SGHVS and CDR2 is FNYEAQ. This CDR3 comprises 14 residues. Trimming removed 2 bases from V and 5 bases from J, with 12 bases in between. CDR3 loop: CASSLSQLEETQYL. CDR3 nucleotide sequence: TGTGCCAGCAGCTTAAGCCAGCTTGAGGAGACCCAGTACCTC.

This clonotype appeared many times. The chain combines TRBV12-3 or TRBV12-4 with TRBJ2-2; D is possibly TRBD2 (6 bases). CDR3 length equals 15 residues. The ends were cut back, 7 bases at V and 5 bases at J, with 17 bases in the middle. As DNA, the CDR3 is TGTGCCAGCATTCTAGAGGCAGGGAGGACCGGGGAGCTGTTTTTT. Protein product: CASILEAGRTGELFF.

This clonotype was picked up one time. The J gene is TRBJ2-1, the V gene TRBV4-1; D is uncertain. V gave up 0 bases and J gave up 9 bases, with 9 bases separating them. The CDR3 totals 13 residues. CDR1 MGHRA and CDR2 YSYEKL come from the germline V gene. CDR3 in DNA: TGCGCCAGCAGCCAAGATCTGAACGCTGAGCAGTTCTTC. This encodes CASSQDLNAEQFF.

This clonotype was counted many times. This rearrangement joins TRBV20-1 to TRBJ2-7, with D perhaps given as TRBD1 or TRBD2 (5 bases each). Deletions cut 4 bases from V and 1 base from J, with 11 bases between. The CDR3 loop spans 13 amino acids. Germline assignment: CDR1 DFQATT and CDR2 SNEGSKA (reference sequence). Here the CDR3 reads CSAIGTASYEQYF. CDR3 coding DNA: TGCAGTGCTATTGGGACCGCGTCCTACGAGCAGTACTTC.

This clonotype was observed at least ten times. This chain links TRBV19 with TRBJ2-3; 8 bases align to TRBD1. With 4 bases clipped from V and 4 bases from J, the junction kept 13 bases outside the gene matches. CDR3 size: 17 residues. CDR1 is LNHDA, CDR2 SQIVND, per germline (reference sequence). The CDR3, as DNA: TGTGCCAGTAGTACCCGGACAGGGAAGGTGGTCGCAGATACGCAGTATTTT. It encodes CASSTRTGKVVADTQYF.

Of note for this clonotype: The junction and the germline gene differ at one end; a read error may be behind it. The rearrangement links TRBV7-8 to TRBJ1-1; D is perhaps TRBD1 (5 bases). This CDR3 spans 12 amino acids. Germline V gene sequence: CDR1 SGHVS, CDR2 FQNEAQ. The CDR3 loop is CAGSLGGAEAFF. CDR3 nucleotide sequence: TGTGCCGGCAGCCTGGGGGGAGCGGAAGCTTTCTTT.

The chain has TRBV6-4 and TRBJ1-3; D perhaps matches TRBD1 (5 bases). This CDR3 is 14 amino acids long. The germline V gene has CDR1 MRHNA and CDR2 SNTAGT. V was shortened by 7 bases and J by 5 bases, with 15 bases between the two germline ends. CDR3 coding DNA: TGTGCCAGCATTCGGGGGTTCGGGAGAAACACCATATATTTT. It specifies CASIRGFGRNTIYF.

The sample holds many counts of this clonotype. The chain uses TRBV29-1 and TRBJ2-7; 7 bases align to TRBD2. Losses at the gene ends were 4 bases for V and 3 bases for J; bases not matched to a gene: 3. Per germline, CDR1 SQVTM and CDR2 ANQGSEA. The CDR3 has 12 residues. Written as DNA, the CDR3 is TGCAGCGTTGGGGGCGGGGGCTACGAGCAGTACTTC. As protein: CSVGGGGYEQYF.

This clonotype showed up many times. The V and J genes are TRBV3-1 and TRBJ2-2; D is unresolved. V was clipped by 6 bases and J by 4 bases, with 9 bases between them. The germline V gene has CDR1 LGHDT and CDR2 YNNKEL (reference sequence). This CDR3 comprises 13 residues. CDR3 DNA: TGTGCCAGCAGTGGATGGCTCACCGGGGAGCTGTTTTTT. Its translation: CASSGWLTGELFF.

The V and J genes are TRBV5-4 and TRBJ2-5, with 8 bases fitting TRBD1. Germline loops: CDR1 SGHNT, CDR2 YYREEE (reference sequence). This CDR3 contains 14 residues. Trimming took 5 bases from V and 4 from J; bases not matched to a gene: 7. The chain's CDR3 is CASRPDRAGETQYF. CDR3 bases: TGTGCCAGCAGGCCGGACAGGGCTGGAGAGACCCAGTACTTC.

This clonotype was picked up many times. One base away lies a much larger clone, so this may be a sequencing read error. The V gene is TRBV24-1, the J gene TRBJ2-1; D is ambiguous. The germline CDR1 and CDR2 sequences are KGHDR and SFDVKD. The CDR3 length is 13 residues. CDR3 sequence reads: CAASDSSYNEQFF. The CDR3 nucleotides are TGTGCCGCCAGTGATAGTTCCTACAATGAGCAGTTCTTC.

This clonotype was recorded at least ten times. This chain joins TRBV7-9 and TRBJ2-1; the match to TRBD2 covers 14 bases. The CDR3 contains 16 residues. Germline V gives CDR1 SEHNR, CDR2 FQNEAQ (reference sequence). J lost 8 bases, V lost 6 bases, and 9 bases had no gene match. CDR3 bases: TGTGCCAGCAGTGCCGGGACTAGCGGGAGCGTCCATGAGCAGTTCTTC. Translation: CASSAGTSGSVHEQFF.

This clonotype appeared many times. One junction end does not reproduce the germline sequence, and a read error may be involved. This rearrangement joins TRBV24-1 to TRBJ2-1, with D possibly being TRBD2 (6 bases). Germline values: CDR1 KGHDR, CDR2 SFDVKD. The length of the CDR3 is 16 residues. The CDR3 coding sequence is TGTGCCGCCAGTGACGCCGGGGGTGAGAACTACAATGAGCAGTTCTTC. Translated, it gives CAASDAGGENYNEQFF.

This clonotype was counted ten times or more. The J gene is TRBJ2-7, the V gene TRBV28; either TRBD1 or TRBD2 may supply D (5 bases each). V was trimmed by 6 bases and J by 7 bases, leaving 10 bases between them. This CDR3 is built from 11 residues. Looked up from germline, CDR1 is MDHEN and CDR2 is SYDVKM. The CDR3 DNA reads TGTGCCAGCAGAGGGGCGGGTGAGCAGTACTTC. Residues: CASRGAGEQYF.

The sample holds many counts of this clonotype. This chain uses TRBV20-1 with TRBJ2-7; TRBD2 aligns across 8 bases. The J segment lost 4 bases and the V segment lost 6 bases, leaving 8 bases of the junction unmatched. The CDR3 runs 13 residues. Looked up from germline, CDR1 is DFQATT and CDR2 is SNEGSKA (reference sequence). CDR3 nucleotide sequence: TGCAGTGCCCTTGCGGGGGGCCGGTACGAGCAGTACTTC. The encoded protein is CSALAGGRYEQYF.

This clonotype was observed at least ten times. The J gene is TRBJ1-2, the V gene TRBV5-6, with D tentatively TRBD1 (6 bases). The germline V gene has CDR1 SGHDT and CDR2 YYEEEE. CDR3 size: 15 residues. Trimming removed 1 base from V and 5 bases from J, with 15 bases in between. DNA for the CDR3: TGTGCCAGCAGCTTGCCCCGAAAGGGGGTTTATGGCTACACCTTC. It is translated as CASSLPRKGVYGYTF.